This T cell receptor (beta chain) appears in the sequencing data of a study of cytomegalovirus exposure and HLA in healthy donors. Study conclusions and caveats: Immune exposure information available was restricted to CMV serostatus. Looking again later, the authors saw that most CMV-associated TCR beta chains seemed HLA-restricted.

Healthy bone marrow donors supplied every sample. Remarks on this clone: The antigen remains undetermined.

Use of 60 Vbeta and 13 Jbeta primers characterized the PCR. Sequencing was performed with immunoSEQ multiplex PCR; in TCRdb, only in-frame clones are kept and a portion is missing. This sample carries just under 80,000 clones, with approximately 4.2% going to the ten biggest clones. The clonotype originates from a man aged 18-30 years in good health and CMV-seropositive. Sequences were obtained from PBMCs.

The CDR3 reads CASSMSRNTEAFF. CDR3 sequence (DNA): TGTGCCAGTAGTATGTCCAGGAACACTGAAGCTTTCTTT. The chain joins TRBV19 to TRBJ1-1; D is ambiguous. This CDR3 has 13 residues. CDR1 is LNHDA, CDR2 SQIVND, per germline (reference sequence). V lost 3 bases to trimming and J lost 1 base, with 6 bases between them.